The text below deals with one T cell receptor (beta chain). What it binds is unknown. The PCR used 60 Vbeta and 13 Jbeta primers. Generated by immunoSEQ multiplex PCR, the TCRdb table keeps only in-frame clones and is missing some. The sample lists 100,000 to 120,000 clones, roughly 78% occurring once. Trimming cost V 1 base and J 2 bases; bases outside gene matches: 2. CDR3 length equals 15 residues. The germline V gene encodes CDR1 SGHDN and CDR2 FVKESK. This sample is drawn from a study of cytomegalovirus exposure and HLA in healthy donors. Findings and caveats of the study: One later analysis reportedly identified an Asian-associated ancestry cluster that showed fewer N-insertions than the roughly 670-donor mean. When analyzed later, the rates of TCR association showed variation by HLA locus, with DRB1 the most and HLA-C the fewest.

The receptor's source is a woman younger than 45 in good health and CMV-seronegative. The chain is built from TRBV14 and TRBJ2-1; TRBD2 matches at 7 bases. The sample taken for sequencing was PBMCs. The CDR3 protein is CASSQAGLAYNEQFF. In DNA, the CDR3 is TGTGCCAGCAGCCAAGCCGGACTAGCCTACAATGAGCAGTTCTTC.